What follows is one T cell receptor (beta chain) and its context. The data belong to a study of blood T cell repertoires in COVID-19. Per germline, CDR1 MNHEY and CDR2 SVGEGT. V lost 2 bases and J 7 bases, leaving 21 bases between the germline ends. The CDR3 sequence is 16 residues long. Using immunoSEQ multiplex PCR, the repertoire was profiled, and TCRdb retains in-frame clones only, with some absent. The sample holds approximately 180,000 clones, 85% to 90% seen once. Sequencing input: PBMCs or T cells enriched from blood (not recorded which). The chain combines TRBV6-2 or TRBV6-3 with TRBJ2-7; TRBD1 might be the D (5 bases). This TCR came from a woman in her thirties or forties with acute COVID-19. In DNA form, the CDR3 reads TGTGCCAGCAGTTACCCCCGGCAGGGCGAGGTGAGAGAGCAGTACTTC. Amino acid sequence: CASSYPRQGEVREQYF.